Listed below are T cell receptor beta chains from one sample, sequenced in a study of human T cells and chemical hapten exposure. One entry per CDR3 protein, called by TCRdb with MiXCR from the RACE reads. The sample shows approximately 84,000 distinct CDR3 sequences, around 10% of them seen only once. Sample: whole blood, taken in connection with sensitization to the hapten diphenylcyclopropenone (DPC). All receptors come from a man between 18 and 35 years old with alopecia areata. Some clones in this sample may be carry-over from other donors' samples. Each CDR3 is given with its conserved first and last residue. A D gene is named only where the DNA matches it firmly. Some rows mark clone size as missing; the rest say once, few, many or name a class of expanded clone.

v_gene: TRBV5-1
d_gene: TRBD1
abundance: few
j_gene: TRBJ2-5
CDR3aa: CASSLNNRGEETQYF
CDR3nt: TGCGCCAGCAGCTTGAACAACAGGGGGGAAGAGACCCAGTACTTC

v_gene: TRBV7-2
d_gene: .
abundance: .
j_gene: TRBJ2-7
CDR3aa: CASSLGGPYEQYF
CDR3nt: TGTGCCAGCAGCTTGGGGGGACCCTACGAGCAGTACTTC

v_gene: TRBV3-1
d_gene: .
abundance: many
j_gene: TRBJ2-5
CDR3aa: CASSQAVDSQETQYF
CDR3nt: TGTGCCAGCAGCCAAGCAGTGGACAGCCAAGAGACCCAGTACTTC

v_gene: TRBV4-3
d_gene: .
abundance: few
j_gene: TRBJ2-5
CDR3aa: CASSQVFPSQQETQYF
CDR3nt: TGCGCCAGCAGCCAAGTTTTTCCCAGCCAACAAGAGACCCAGTACTTC

v_gene: TRBV11-2
d_gene: .
abundance: few
j_gene: TRBJ1-2
CDR3aa: CASSTQTAGGYTF
CDR3nt: TGTGCCAGCAGCACGCAAACGGCCGGTGGCTACACCTTC

v_gene: TRBV5-8
d_gene: TRBD1
abundance: .
j_gene: TRBJ2-1
CDR3aa: CASSINRGHEQFF
CDR3nt: TGTGCCAGCAGCATAAACAGGGGCCATGAGCAGTTCTTC

v_gene: TRBV11-2
d_gene: TRBD1
abundance: many
j_gene: TRBJ1-6
CDR3aa: CASSSGQGSSPLHF
CDR3nt: TGTGCCAGCAGCTCCGGACAGGGGAGCTCACCCCTCCACTTT

v_gene: TRBV2
d_gene: .
abundance: .
j_gene: TRBJ2-3
CDR3aa: CATKYGAGLPDTQYF
CDR3nt: TGTGCCACCAAGTACGGGGCGGGGTTGCCAGATACGCAGTATTTT

v_gene: TRBV20-1
d_gene: TRBD1
abundance: few
j_gene: TRBJ1-1
CDR3aa: CSARVGGQYTEAFF
CDR3nt: TGCAGTGCTAGAGTAGGGGGACAGTACACTGAAGCTTTCTTT

v_gene: TRBV20-1
d_gene: .
abundance: .
j_gene: TRBJ2-3
CDR3aa: CSARGTGTDTQYF
CDR3nt: TGCAGTGCTAGAGGGACTGGCACAGATACGCAGTATTTT

v_gene: TRBV6-1
d_gene: .
abundance: few
j_gene: TRBJ1-5
CDR3aa: CASSIFLGQYSNQPQHF
CDR3nt: TGTGCCAGCAGTATATTTTTAGGACAGTATAGCAATCAGCCCCAGCATTTT

v_gene: TRBV12-3/TRBV12-4
d_gene: .
abundance: once
j_gene: TRBJ1-1
CDR3aa: CASSNLLRNTEAFF
CDR3nt: TGTGCCAGCAGTAACTTGCTCCGGAACACTGAAGCTTTCTTT

v_gene: TRBV5-4
d_gene: .
abundance: many
j_gene: TRBJ2-3
CDR3aa: CASSLVGGNTDTQYF
CDR3nt: TGTGCCAGCAGCTTGGTGGGGGGAAACACAGATACGCAGTATTTT

v_gene: TRBV7-6
d_gene: .
abundance: few
j_gene: TRBJ2-2
CDR3aa: CASSLGSGGPAGELFF
CDR3nt: TGTGCCAGCAGCTTAGGTTCCGGGGGCCCAGCCGGGGAGCTGTTTTTT

v_gene: TRBV11-2
d_gene: .
abundance: many
j_gene: TRBJ2-1
CDR3aa: CASSLGLASPNEQFF
CDR3nt: TGTGCCAGCAGCTTAGGCCTAGCGTCCCCCAATGAGCAGTTCTTC

v_gene: TRBV11-2
d_gene: .
abundance: many
j_gene: TRBJ2-2
CDR3aa: CASSFNTGELFF
CDR3nt: TGTGCCAGCAGCTTTAACACCGGGGAGCTGTTTTTT

v_gene: TRBV2
d_gene: .
abundance: many
j_gene: TRBJ1-2
CDR3aa: CASSLGRGAANYGYTF
CDR3nt: TGTGCCAGCAGCCTAGGTCGGGGAGCAGCTAACTATGGCTACACCTTC

v_gene: TRBV7-3
d_gene: TRBD1
abundance: many
j_gene: TRBJ1-1
CDR3aa: CASSLNSGQGVKAFF
CDR3nt: TGTGCCAGCAGCTTAAATTCGGGACAGGGGGTTAAAGCTTTCTTT

v_gene: TRBV5-1
d_gene: .
abundance: few
j_gene: TRBJ1-1
CDR3aa: CASSERGIEAFF
CDR3nt: TGCGCCAGCAGCGAAAGGGGTATTGAAGCTTTCTTT

v_gene: TRBV11-1
d_gene: TRBD1
abundance: few
j_gene: TRBJ2-7
CDR3aa: CASSTGTGRDEQYF
CDR3nt: TGTGCCAGCAGCACCGGGACAGGACGGGACGAGCAGTACTTC

v_gene: TRBV5-1
d_gene: TRBD2
abundance: few
j_gene: TRBJ2-3
CDR3aa: CASSWTGLAASTDTQYF
CDR3nt: TGCGCCAGCAGCTGGACAGGACTAGCGGCCAGCACAGATACGCAGTATTTT

v_gene: TRBV4-1
d_gene: TRBD2
abundance: few
j_gene: TRBJ2-2
CDR3aa: CASSRGTSGYTGELFF
CDR3nt: TGCGCCAGCAGCCGCGGGACTAGCGGTTACACCGGGGAGCTGTTTTTT

v_gene: TRBV5-1
d_gene: .
abundance: few
j_gene: TRBJ1-1
CDR3aa: CASSLAPGLYTEAFF
CDR3nt: TGCGCCAGCAGCTTGGCCCCGGGACTTTACACTGAAGCTTTCTTT

v_gene: TRBV7-9
d_gene: .
abundance: .
j_gene: TRBJ1-2
CDR3aa: CASRPGKGLLGDGYTF
CDR3nt: TGTGCCAGCAGGCCCGGCAAGGGTTTACTGGGAGATGGCTACACCTTC

v_gene: TRBV6-5
d_gene: .
abundance: many
j_gene: TRBJ2-1
CDR3aa: CASREGQGHNEQFF
CDR3nt: TGTGCCAGCAGAGAGGGACAAGGACACAATGAGCAGTTCTTC